These 4 T cell receptor beta chains were all obtained from the same sample, sequenced in a study of blood T cell repertoires in COVID-19. The data were produced by immunoSEQ multiplex PCR, yet TCRdb's version contains in-frame clones alone and is incomplete. There are around 400,000 clones in the sample; just over 90% occur only once, and 0.86% lies in the top ten. The specimen sequenced was PBMCs or T cells enriched from blood (not recorded which). The receptors were gathered from a woman aged 40 to 50 who had been exposed to COVID-19.

The chain carries TRBV11-2 and TRBJ2-1, with 7 nucleotides matching TRBD2. Germline-derived CDR1 and CDR2 are SGHAT and FQNNGV. V was clipped by 1 base and J by 8 bases; unmatched bases: 8. The CDR3 consists of 15 residues. The CDR3 coding sequence is TGTGCCAGCAGCTTAGTGAGAAGGGCGGGGGATGAGCAGTTCTTC. Amino acid sequence: CASSLVRRAGDEQFF.

The V call is TRBV2, the J call TRBJ2-7, with 7 bases identical to TRBD1. Germline V gene lookup returns CDR1 SNHLY and CDR2 FYNNEI. CDR3 length equals 15 residues. The junction had 9 bases not matched to a gene; V was cut back by 1 base and J by 6 bases. DNA for the CDR3: TGTGCCAGCAGTGAAGGAGGGGGCACTTGGGGCGAGCAGTACTTC. It encodes CASSEGGGTWGEQYF. Full variable domain (rest looked up from reference TRBV2 and TRBJ2-7): EPEVTQTPSHQVTQMGQEVILRCVPISNHLYFYWYRQILGQKVEFLVSFYNNEISEKSEIFDDQFSVERPDGSNFTLKIRSTKLEDSAMYFCASSEGGGTWGEQYFGPGTRLTVT.

The gene calls are TRBV3-1 (or the pseudogene TRBV3-2) and TRBJ2-1, with D unclear. The CDR3 runs to 13 residues. Germline CDR1 reads LGHDT; CDR2 reads YNNKEL (reference sequence). Trimming took 0 bases from V and 10 from J, leaving 10 bases between them. The DNA for the CDR3 is TGTGCCAGCAGCCAAGACCTGGTCAGGGAGCAGTTCTTC. Its protein product is CASSQDLVREQFF.

V is TRBV27 and J is TRBJ2-7; possible D gene TRBD1, 6 bases. CDR1 and CDR2 (germline): MNHEY, SMNVEV (reference sequence). The CDR3 runs 17 residues. V was cut by 3 bases and J by 3 bases, with 21 bases left in between. The CDR3 DNA reads TGTGCCAGCAGTTTGAGGGGGAATTTACTTCGCGACTACGAGCAGTACTTC. This codes for CASSLRGNLLRDYEQYF.